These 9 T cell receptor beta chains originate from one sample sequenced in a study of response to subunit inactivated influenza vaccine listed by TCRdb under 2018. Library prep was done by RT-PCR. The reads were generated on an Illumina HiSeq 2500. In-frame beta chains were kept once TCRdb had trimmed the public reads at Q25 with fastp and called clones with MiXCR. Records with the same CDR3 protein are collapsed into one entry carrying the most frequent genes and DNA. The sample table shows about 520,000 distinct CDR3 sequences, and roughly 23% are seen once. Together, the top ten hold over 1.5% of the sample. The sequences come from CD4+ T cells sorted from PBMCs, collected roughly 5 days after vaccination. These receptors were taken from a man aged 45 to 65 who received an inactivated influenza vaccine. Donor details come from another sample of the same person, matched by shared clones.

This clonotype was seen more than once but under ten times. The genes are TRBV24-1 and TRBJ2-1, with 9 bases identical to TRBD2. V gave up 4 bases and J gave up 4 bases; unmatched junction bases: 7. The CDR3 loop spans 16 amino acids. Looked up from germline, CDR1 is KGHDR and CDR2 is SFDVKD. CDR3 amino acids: CATSEAGTSKYNEQFF. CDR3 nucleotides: TGTGCCACCAGTGAAGCCGGGACTAGCAAATACAATGAGCAGTTCTTC.

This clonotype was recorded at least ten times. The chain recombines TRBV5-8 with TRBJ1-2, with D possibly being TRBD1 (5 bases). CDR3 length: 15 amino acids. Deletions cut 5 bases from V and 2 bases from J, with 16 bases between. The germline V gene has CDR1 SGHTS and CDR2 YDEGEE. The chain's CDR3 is CASSHPSRGNYGYTF. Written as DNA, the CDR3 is TGTGCCAGCAGTCACCCCAGTCGGGGGAACTATGGCTACACCTTC.

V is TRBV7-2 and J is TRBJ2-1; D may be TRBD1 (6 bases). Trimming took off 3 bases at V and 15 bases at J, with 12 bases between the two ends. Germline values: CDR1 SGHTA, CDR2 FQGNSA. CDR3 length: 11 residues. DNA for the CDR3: TGTGCCAGCAGCTTTGTGGGGGCGTCGTTCTTC. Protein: CASSFVGASFF. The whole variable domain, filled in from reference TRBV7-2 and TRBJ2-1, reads GAGVSQSPSNKVTEKGKDVELRCDPISGHTALYWYRQSLGQGLEFLIYFQGNSAPDKSGLPSDRFSAERTGGSVSTLTIQRTQQEDSAVYLCASSFVGASFFGPGTRLTVL.

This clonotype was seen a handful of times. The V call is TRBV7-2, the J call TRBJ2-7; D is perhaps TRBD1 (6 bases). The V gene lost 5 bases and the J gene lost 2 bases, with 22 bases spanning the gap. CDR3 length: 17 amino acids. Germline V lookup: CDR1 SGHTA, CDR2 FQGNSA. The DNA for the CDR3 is TGTGCCAGCAGCCCCCGAGTTATTACAGGGCGCGCCTACGAGCAGTACTTC. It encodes CASSPRVITGRAYEQYF.

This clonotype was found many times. The CDR3 bases are TGTGCCAGCAGTTTGGGAACGTGGGGCAGGGCGAACACTGAAGCTTTCTTT. Translating gives CASSLGTWGRANTEAFF. This chain connects TRBV12-3 or TRBV12-4 to TRBJ1-1; D is perhaps TRBD1 (5 bases). This CDR3 is 17 amino acids long. Deletions cut 3 bases from V and 1 base from J, with 18 bases between.

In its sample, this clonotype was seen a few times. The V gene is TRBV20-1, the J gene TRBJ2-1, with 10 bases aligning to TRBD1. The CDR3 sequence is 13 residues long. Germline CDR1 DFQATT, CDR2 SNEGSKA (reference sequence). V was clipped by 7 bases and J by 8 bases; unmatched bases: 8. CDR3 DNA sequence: TGCAGTGGAGGACAGGGGGGTTGGGATGAGCAGTTCTTC. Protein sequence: CSGGQGGWDEQFF.

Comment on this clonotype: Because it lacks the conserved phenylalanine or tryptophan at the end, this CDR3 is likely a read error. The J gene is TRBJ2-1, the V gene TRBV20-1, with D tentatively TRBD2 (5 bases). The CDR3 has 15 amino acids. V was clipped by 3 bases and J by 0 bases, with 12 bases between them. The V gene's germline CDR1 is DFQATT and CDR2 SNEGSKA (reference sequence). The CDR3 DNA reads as TGCAGTGCTAGTGGGCTAGCTGGCTCCTACAATGAGCAGTTCGTC. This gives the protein CSASGLAGSYNEQFV.

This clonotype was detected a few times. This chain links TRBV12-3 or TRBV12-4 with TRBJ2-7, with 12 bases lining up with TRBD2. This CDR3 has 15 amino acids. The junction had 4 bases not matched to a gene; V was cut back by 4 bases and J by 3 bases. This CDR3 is CASSSGLAGYYEQYF. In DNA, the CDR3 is TGTGCCAGCAGTTCCGGACTAGCGGGATACTACGAGCAGTACTTC.

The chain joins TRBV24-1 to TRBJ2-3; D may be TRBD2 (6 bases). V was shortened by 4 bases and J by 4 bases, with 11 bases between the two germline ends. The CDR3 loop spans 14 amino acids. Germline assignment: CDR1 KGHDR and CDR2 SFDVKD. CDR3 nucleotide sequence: TGTGCCACCAGTGACCCCCGGAGGGCAGATACGCAGTATTTT. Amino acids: CATSDPRRADTQYF.